The present entry profiles one T cell receptor (beta chain) with its context. This record belongs to a study of T cell changes during pregnancy in multiple sclerosis. Assay used: immunoSEQ multiplex PCR; TCRdb lists only in-frame clones, some missing. The table lists more than 50,000 clones, 89% of them singletons, with around 2.3% in the top ten. This specimen was peripheral blood, taken in the first trimester of pregnancy. This clonotype was sampled from a female donor with multiple sclerosis, enrolled in a pregnancy study.

The CDR3 region is CAALSPNLYGYTF. DNA of the CDR3: TGTGCCGCACTTTCTCCCAACCTCTATGGCTACACCTTC. The chain has TRBV6-5 and TRBJ1-2; no reliable D call. V was clipped by 11 bases and J by 4 bases, with 17 bases between them. In germline, CDR1 is MNHEY, CDR2 SVGAGI. The CDR3 is 13 residues long.